This is a list of T cell receptor beta chains from one sample in a study of T cell responses to AZD1222 COVID-19 vaccine. Profiling relied on immunoSEQ multiplex PCR, and the TCRdb table lists in-frame clones only, not all of them. The sample has 90,000 to 150,000 clones, more than 80% seen once. The specimen was peripheral blood, collected 28 days after the second dose of the MenACWY control vaccine. These receptors all come from an adult who received the MenACWY meningococcal vaccine as a control. The CDR3 runs from the conserved cysteine through the conserved F or W. A D gene is named only where the DNA matches it firmly. Clone size appears in some rows only: once, few, many, or a class for an expanded clone.

j_gene	d_gene	abundance	v_gene	CDR3aa	CDR3nt
TRBJ2-2	NA	NA	TRBV5-1	CASSLVRDGELFF	TGCGCCAGCAGCTTGGTGAGGGACGGGGAGCTGTTTTTT
TRBJ2-2	NA	NA	TRBV29-1	CSVEAVGQNTGELFF	TGCAGCGTTGAAGCGGTGGGACAAAACACCGGGGAGCTGTTTTTT
TRBJ2-3	TRBD2	NA	TRBV19	CASSRAGVTDTQYF	TGTGCCAGTAGTAGAGCGGGGGTCACAGATACGCAGTATTTT
TRBJ1-5	NA	NA	TRBV10-1	CASSESGFPRQPQHF	TGCGCCAGCAGTGAGTCCGGCTTCCCGCGCCAGCCCCAGCATTTT
TRBJ1-6	NA	NA	TRBV28	CASLSLQQANSPLHF	TGTGCCAGCCTCAGCTTACAGCAAGCTAATTCACCCCTCCACTTT
TRBJ1-5	NA	once	TRBV9	CASSPHTGPNQPQHF	TGTGCCAGCAGCCCCCACACAGGGCCCAATCAGCCCCAGCATTTT
TRBJ2-5	NA	NA	TRBV10-2	CASRDSRDTIKTQYF	TGCGCCAGCAGGGATTCCCGTGACACCATTAAAACCCAGTACTTC
TRBJ2-2	NA	NA	TRBV4-1	CASSPPERTGELFF	TGCGCCAGCAGCCCCCCGGAGCGGACCGGGGAGCTGTTTTTT
TRBJ2-5	NA	NA	TRBV12-3/TRBV12-4	CASGQGGTQYF	TGTGCCAGCGGGCAGGGAGGGACCCAGTACTTC
TRBJ2-2	NA	NA	TRBV7-2	CASSPTPLNTGELFF	TGTGCCAGCAGTCCCACTCCATTGAACACCGGGGAGCTGTTTTTT
TRBJ1-1	NA	NA	TRBV28	CASKTYDRTTEAFF	TGTGCCAGCAAAACTTATGACAGGACCACTGAAGCTTTCTTT
TRBJ2-7	NA	few	TRBV12-1	CASSFGSSSYEQYF	TGTGCCAGCAGCTTTGGCTCAAGCTCCTACGAGCAGTACTTC
TRBJ1-1	NA	NA	TRBV7-8	CASSLSKGTEAFF	TGTGCCAGCAGCTTATCCAAAGGCACTGAAGCTTTCTTT
TRBJ2-3	NA	once	TRBV7-9	CASSLGRTTDTQYF	TGTGCCAGCAGCTTAGGGCGGACCACAGATACGCAGTATTTT
TRBJ1-5	NA	NA	TRBV3-1/TRBV3-2	CASSQRGKGNQPQHF	TGTGCCAGCAGCCAAAGGGGGAAAGGCAATCAGCCCCAGCATTTT